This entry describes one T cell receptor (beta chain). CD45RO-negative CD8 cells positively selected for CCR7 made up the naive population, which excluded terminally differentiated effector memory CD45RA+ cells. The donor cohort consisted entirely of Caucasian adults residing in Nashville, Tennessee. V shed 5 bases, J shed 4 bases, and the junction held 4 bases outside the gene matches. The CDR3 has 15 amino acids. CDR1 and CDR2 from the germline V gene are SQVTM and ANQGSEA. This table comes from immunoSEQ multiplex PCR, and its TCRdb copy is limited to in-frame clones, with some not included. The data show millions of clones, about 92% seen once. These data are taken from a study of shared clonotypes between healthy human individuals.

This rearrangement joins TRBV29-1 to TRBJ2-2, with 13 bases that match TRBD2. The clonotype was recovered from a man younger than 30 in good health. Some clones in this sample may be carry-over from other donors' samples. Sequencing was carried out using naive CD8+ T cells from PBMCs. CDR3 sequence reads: CSVRLAGGPTGELFF. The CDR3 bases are TGCAGCGTTAGACTAGCGGGAGGCCCCACCGGGGAGCTGTTTTTT.